Following are 21 T cell receptor beta chains from one sample sequenced in a study of T cells in Graves' hyperthyroidism and ophthalmopathy. Researchers amplified the TCR beta CDR3 regions from RNA transcripts. First-round RT-PCR targeting the TCR CDR3 was performed with the HTBI primer set. TCRdb redid the calling of the multiplex PCR reads with MiXCR, one entry per CDR3 protein. Among approximately 400,000 distinct CDR3 sequences, approximately 15% were seen once, and the ten largest hold about 20%. Material: blood. Source of these receptors: a woman in her twenties or thirties with Graves' ophthalmopathy.

This clonotype has ten or more counts. The chain recombines TRBV6-1 with TRBJ1-2, with 9 bases aligning to TRBD1. The CDR3 is 18 residues long. Germline V lookup: CDR1 MNHNS, CDR2 SASEGT. V lost 6 bases, J lost 6 bases, and 20 bases stayed unmatched. In DNA, the CDR3 is TGTGCCAGCAGCATATCCGGGACAGGGAATAGAAATAGAAATGGCTACACCTTC. Translation gives CASSISGTGNRNRNGYTF.

With respect to this clonotype: Just one base apart from a much larger clone, this may be a read error. J is TRBJ1-5 and V is TRBV2, with no clear D. Germline V lookup: CDR1 SNHLY, CDR2 FYNNEI. The CDR3 consists of 15 residues. CDR3 residues: CASSVTEFSNQPRHF. The CDR3 region has the DNA TGTGCCAGCAGTGTTACAGAGTTTAGCAATCAGCCCCGGCATTTT.

This clonotype was seen ten or more times. The gene calls are TRBV7-2 and TRBJ2-3, with 8 bases matching TRBD1. The ends lost 7 bases at V and 1 base at J; junction bases unmatched: 7. Looked up from germline, CDR1 is SGHTA and CDR2 is FQGNSA. The CDR3 sequence is 15 residues long. The CDR3 nucleotides are TGTGCCAGCACCGTGACGACAGGGGGCACAGATACGCAGTATTTT. Amino acids: CASTVTTGGTDTQYF.

This clonotype was counted ten times or more. The J gene is TRBJ1-2, the V gene TRBV5-8; 8 bases agree with TRBD1. V lost 2 bases and J lost 7; bases outside the gene matches: 7. CDR3 size: 14 residues. The germline gives CDR1 SGHTS, CDR2 YDEGEE. CDR3 nucleotide sequence: TGTGCCAGCAGCTTTACAGGGGGTGCGGGTGGCTACACCTTC. The encoded protein is CASSFTGGAGGYTF. Filled out from reference TRBV5-8 and TRBJ1-2, the complete variable domain reads EAGVTQSPTHLIKTRGQQATLRCSPISGHTSVYWYQQALGLGLQFLLWYDEGEERNRGNFPPRFSGRQFPNYSSELNVNALELEDSALYLCASSFTGGAGGYTFGSGTRLTVV.

This clonotype was seen many times. This chain links TRBV28 with TRBJ2-7; D gene unclear. V dropped 5 bases and J dropped 2 bases, with 16 bases sitting between them. The germline CDR1 and CDR2 sequences are MDHEN and SYDVKM. The CDR3 is made up of 15 amino acids. The CDR3 DNA reads as TGTGCCAGCAGTCCCACGGTTGCAGCTACCTACGAGCAGTACTTC. It encodes CASSPTVAATYEQYF.

This clonotype was seen repeatedly, ten times or more. The DNA for the CDR3 is TGTGCCATCCTCAGGAGCTATGGCTACACCTTC. Translation: CAILRSYGYTF. The gene calls are TRBV6-1 and TRBJ1-2; D is ambiguous. Germline assignment: CDR1 MNHNS and CDR2 SASEGT. This CDR3 is 11 amino acids long. The germline V and J ends were trimmed by 10 bases and 4 bases, with 10 bases remaining between them.

This clonotype was seen at least ten times. The rearrangement joins TRBV7-9 to TRBJ2-5, with D perhaps TRBD1 or TRBD2 (5 bases each). Germline-derived CDR1 and CDR2 are SEHNR and FQNEAQ (reference sequence). V was cut by 4 bases and J by 5 bases, with 20 bases left in between. The CDR3 is made up of 16 amino acids. DNA of the CDR3: TGTGCCAGCAGCTCTTTTAATTCGGGACGGAGGGAGACCCAGTACTTC. Residues: CASSSFNSGRRETQYF.

This clonotype was seen ten or more times. The chain couples TRBV12-3 or TRBV12-4 to TRBJ2-2; 8 bases align to TRBD2. V shed 2 bases, J shed 2 bases, and the junction held 4 bases outside the gene matches. The CDR3 covers 16 residues. The CDR3 DNA follows: TGTGCCAGCAGTTTATTTGCGGGGGGCAACACCGGGGAGCTGTTTTTT. Amino acids: CASSLFAGGNTGELFF.

The chain links TRBV5-4 to TRBJ2-3; D perhaps matches TRBD1 (6 bases). TRBJ1-5 matches the DNA end more closely, so the J call is doubtful. The CDR3 extends over 18 amino acids. Looked up from germline, CDR1 is SGHNT and CDR2 is YYREEE (reference sequence). This chain's CDR3 is CASSLGSGGPPLTDTQHF. CDR3 DNA: TGTGCCAGCAGCTTGGGAAGCGGGGGGCCTCCACTTACAGATACGCAGCATTTT.

This clonotype occurred many times. The chain couples TRBV27 to TRBJ2-7; 7 nucleotides agree with TRBD2. The CDR3 totals 19 residues. CDR1 is MNHEY, CDR2 SMNVEV, per germline (reference sequence). Germline trimming cut 3 bases from V and 2 bases from J; bases unmatched to any gene: 19. CDR3 bases: TGTGCCAGCAGTTTGGTTTCGGAGTTCGGTCTGGCGGGGGCCTACGAGCAGTACTTC. Translation gives CASSLVSEFGLAGAYEQYF.

This clonotype was seen just once. The V and J genes are TRBV9 and TRBJ1-2; D call uncertain. The CDR3 is 14 residues long. Per germline, CDR1 SGDLS and CDR2 YYNGEE. V gave up 6 bases and J gave up 5 bases, with 17 bases separating them. CDR3 amino acids: CASIPLSPGYGYTF. The DNA for the CDR3 is TGTGCCAGCATCCCTTTATCCCCGGGGTATGGCTACACCTTC.

This clonotype appeared many times. In DNA, the CDR3 is TGTGCCAGCAACCGACAGGGGGGGGGCTCCTCGGAGACCCAGTACTTC. Translating it yields CASNRQGGGSSETQYF. The chain combines TRBV12-3 or TRBV12-4 with TRBJ2-5, with TRBD1 identical over 9 bases. The CDR3 is 16 amino acids. V lost 7 bases and J lost 5; bases outside the gene matches: 14.

Regarding this clonotype: This could be a read error, since a much larger clone is one nucleotide away. The chain combines TRBV2 with TRBJ1-5; the D gene is possibly TRBD1 (5 bases). Germline assignment: CDR1 SNHLY and CDR2 FYNNEI. Trimming shortened V by 6 bases and J by 0 bases, and 18 bases separated the two germline ends. CDR3 length: 17 amino acids. The CDR3 region has the DNA TGTGCCAGCAGGCGGGACTGCTCTTTCTATAGCAATCAGCCCCAGCATTTT. It specifies CASRRDCSFYSNQPQHF.

This clonotype was picked up many times. The J gene is TRBJ1-5, the V gene TRBV2; 7 bases fit TRBD1. Trimming at V came to 6 bases and at J to 0 bases, leaving 2 bases not matched to a gene. Germline assignment: CDR1 SNHLY and CDR2 FYNNEI. This CDR3 is built from 14 residues. The CDR3 region has the DNA TGTGCCAGCAGGGACAGGAATAGCAATCAGCCCCAGCATTTT. Its translation: CASRDRNSNQPQHF.

The sample holds a few counts of this clonotype. The genes are TRBV7-9 and TRBJ1-4; D unclear. Per the germline V gene, CDR1 is SEHNR and CDR2 is FQNEAQ (reference sequence). V was pared by 2 bases and J by 0 bases, with 10 bases between. The length of the CDR3 is 16 residues. The CDR3 bases are TGTGCCAGCAGCTTAACTTTATCCGCAACTAATGAAAAACTGTTTTTT. Its translation is CASSLTLSATNEKLFF. The whole variable domain, remainder taken from reference TRBV7-9 and TRBJ1-4, is DTGVSQNPRHKITKRGQNVTFRCDPISEHNRLYWYRQTLGQGPEFLTYFQNEAQLEKSRLLSDRFSAERPKGSFSTLEIQRTEQGDSAMYLCASSLTLSATNEKLFFGSGTQLSVL.

This clonotype has at least ten counts. The chain joins TRBV7-6 to TRBJ2-3; weak D call: TRBD1 (6 bases). Germline CDR1 and CDR2: SGHVS and FNYEAQ. The CDR3 contains 16 residues. Trimming left V 1 base short and J 6 bases short, with 17 bases between. DNA of the CDR3: TGTGCCAGCAGCTTAGGAGGGGGACGGATCTGGGATACGCAGTATTTT. It translates to CASSLGGGRIWDTQYF.

This clonotype was recorded at least ten times. This chain connects TRBV2 to TRBJ2-3, with 7 nucleotides matching TRBD2. Germline loops: CDR1 SNHLY, CDR2 FYNNEI. The CDR3 spans 16 residues. V was pared by 5 bases and J by 1 base, with 9 bases of the junction left unmatched. CDR3 region: CASSKSGGIGTDTQYF. The CDR3, as DNA: TGTGCCAGCAGTAAATCGGGGGGTATAGGCACAGATACGCAGTATTTT.

Of note for this clonotype: A much larger clonotype is one base distant, so this may be a read error. The CDR3 does not end in the conserved phenylalanine or tryptophan, so this is likely a read error. The V gene is TRBV11-2, the J gene TRBJ1-6; D ambiguous. Germline assignment: CDR1 SGHAT and CDR2 FQNNGV. V lost 7 bases to trimming and J lost 5 bases, with 12 bases between them. The CDR3 covers 14 residues. The DNA for the CDR3 is TGTGCCAGCACCGAATGGACGGATAATTCACCCCTCCACGTT. Its protein product is CASTEWTDNSPLHV.

Regarding this clonotype: Relative to the germline gene, one junction end is altered; a read error may explain this. The gene calls are TRBV6-2 or TRBV6-3 and TRBJ2-7, with 9 bases identical to TRBD1. The germline CDR1 and CDR2 sequences are MNHEY and SVGEGT. The CDR3 has 12 residues. CDR3 bases: TGTACCAGTACCGGGACAGGGAACGAGCAGTACTTC. It specifies CTSTGTGNEQYF.

This clonotype was counted many times. The rearrangement joins TRBV12-3 or TRBV12-4 to TRBJ2-7; D might be TRBD1 (5 bases). CDR3 length: 14 residues. V dropped 8 bases and J dropped 5 bases, with 19 bases sitting between them. CDR3 nucleotides: TGTGCCAGCGAAGCCAATCAGGGAAAGGACGAGCAGTACTTC. Its translation: CASEANQGKDEQYF.

This clonotype occurred many times. This rearrangement joins TRBV7-9 to TRBJ2-5; D perhaps matches TRBD1 (7 bases). Germline V gene sequence: CDR1 SEHNR, CDR2 FQNEAQ (reference sequence). Trimming removed 5 bases at V and 8 bases at J, with 12 bases between. This CDR3 spans 12 amino acids. The CDR3 is CASSQGGGTQYF. DNA of the CDR3: TGTGCCAGCAGCCAGGGGGGAGGCACCCAGTACTTC. The whole variable domain, remainder taken from reference TRBV7-9 and TRBJ2-5, is DTGVSQNPRHKITKRGQNVTFRCDPISEHNRLYWYRQTLGQGPEFLTYFQNEAQLEKSRLLSDRFSAERPKGSFSTLEIQRTEQGDSAMYLCASSQGGGTQYFGPGTRLLVL.